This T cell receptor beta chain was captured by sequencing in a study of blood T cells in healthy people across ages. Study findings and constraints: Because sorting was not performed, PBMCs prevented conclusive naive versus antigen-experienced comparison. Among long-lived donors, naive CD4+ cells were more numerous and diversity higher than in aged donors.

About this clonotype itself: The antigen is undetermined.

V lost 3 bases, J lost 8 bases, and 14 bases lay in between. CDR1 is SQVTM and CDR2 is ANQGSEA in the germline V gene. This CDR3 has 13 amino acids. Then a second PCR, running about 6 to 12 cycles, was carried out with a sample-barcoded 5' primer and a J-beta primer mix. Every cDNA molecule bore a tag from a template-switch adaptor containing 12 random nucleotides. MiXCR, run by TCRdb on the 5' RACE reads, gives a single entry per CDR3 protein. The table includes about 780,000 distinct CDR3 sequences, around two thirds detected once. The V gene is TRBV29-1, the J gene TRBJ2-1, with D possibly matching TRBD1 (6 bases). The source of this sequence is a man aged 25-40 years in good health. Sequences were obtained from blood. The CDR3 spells CSVEVGGSDEQFF. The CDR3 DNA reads TGCAGCGTTGAGGTAGGGGGTAGCGATGAGCAGTTCTTC.